This T cell receptor beta chain comes out of a study of blood T cell repertoires in COVID-19. Looking at the study overall: Sites across the United States, Italy and Spain contributed samples from acute and convalescent COVID-19.

The CDR3 sequence is 15 residues long. Trimming took 2 bases from V and 4 from J; bases not matched to a gene: 4. Germline V CDR1 and CDR2: MNHEY, SMNVEV (reference sequence). TCRdb keeps only in-frame clones here, not all; method: immunoSEQ multiplex PCR. The sample shows about 80,000 clones, less than 90% of them seen only once. This rearrangement joins TRBV27 to TRBJ1-2; 10 bases are shared with TRBD1. Sequenced material: peripheral blood. The TCR comes from a man in his sixties with active or convalescent COVID-19. This chain's CDR3 is CASSLIGQGGYGYTF. The DNA for the CDR3 is TGTGCCAGCAGTTTAATAGGACAGGGGGGCTATGGCTACACCTTC.